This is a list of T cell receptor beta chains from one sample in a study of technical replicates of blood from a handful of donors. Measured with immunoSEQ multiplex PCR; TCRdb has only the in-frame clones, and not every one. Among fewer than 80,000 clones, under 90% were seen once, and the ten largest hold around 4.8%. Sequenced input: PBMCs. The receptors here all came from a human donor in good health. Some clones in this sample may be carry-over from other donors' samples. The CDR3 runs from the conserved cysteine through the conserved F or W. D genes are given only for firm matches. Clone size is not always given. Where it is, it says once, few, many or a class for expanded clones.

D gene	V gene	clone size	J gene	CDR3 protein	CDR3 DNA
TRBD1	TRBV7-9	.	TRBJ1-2	CASSLDREANYGYTF	TGTGCCAGCAGCTTGGACAGGGAGGCCAATTATGGCTACACCTTC
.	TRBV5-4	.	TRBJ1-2	CASSSLEVGGNYGYTF	TGTGCCAGCAGCTCTCTCGAGGTGGGGGGAAACTATGGCTACACCTTC
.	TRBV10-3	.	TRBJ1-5	CATQAGAGQPQHF	TGTGCCACCCAAGCAGGGGCGGGTCAGCCCCAGCATTTT
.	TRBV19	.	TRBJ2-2	CASRGLLAVAGELFF	TGTGCCAGCAGGGGACTGCTAGCGGTTGCCGGGGAGCTGTTTTTT
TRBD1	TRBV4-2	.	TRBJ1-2	CASSHHQDREGNYGYTF	TGTGCCAGCAGCCATCACCAAGACAGGGAAGGAAACTATGGCTACACCTTC
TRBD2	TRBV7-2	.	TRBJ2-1	CASSAGTSANNEQFF	TGTGCCAGCAGCGCCGGGACTAGCGCTAACAATGAGCAGTTCTTC
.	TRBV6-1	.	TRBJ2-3	CASHSTDTQYF	TGTGCCAGCCATAGCACAGATACGCAGTATTTT
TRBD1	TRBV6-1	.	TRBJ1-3	CASSERDRLFVDTIYF	TGTGCCAGCAGTGAACGGGACAGGCTGTTCGTCGACACCATATATTTT
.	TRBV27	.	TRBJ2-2	CASSLGGTATGELFF	TGTGCCAGCAGTTTGGGCGGGACCGCCACCGGGGAGCTGTTTTTT
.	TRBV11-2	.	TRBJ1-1	CASSKDIVGEAFF	TGTGCCAGCAGCAAAGATATCGTCGGTGAAGCTTTCTTT
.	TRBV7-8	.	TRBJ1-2	CASSPTTGRGGGYTF	TGTGCCAGCAGCCCGACGACGGGGAGGGGTGGAGGCTACACCTTC
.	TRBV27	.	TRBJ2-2	CASSRVLGGSTGELFF	TGTGCCAGCAGTCGCGTGTTAGGGGGTAGCACCGGGGAGCTGTTTTTT
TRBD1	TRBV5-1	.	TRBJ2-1	CASSLGQGANEQFF	TGCGCCAGCAGCTTGGGGCAGGGGGCCAATGAGCAGTTCTTC
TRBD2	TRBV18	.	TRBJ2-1	CASSPPRLAGSNNEQFF	TGTGCCAGCTCACCACCTCGGCTAGCGGGATCTAACAATGAGCAGTTCTTC
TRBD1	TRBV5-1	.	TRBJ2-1	CASSLDRGAVGNEQFF	TGCGCCAGCAGCTTGGACAGGGGCGCTGTTGGGAATGAGCAGTTCTTC
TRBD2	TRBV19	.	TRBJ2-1	CASSRASGRFDNEQFF	TGTGCCAGTAGTCGGGCTAGCGGGAGGTTCGACAATGAGCAGTTCTTC
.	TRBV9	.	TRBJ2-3	CASSLPSSDTQYF	TGTGCCAGCAGCCTCCCCTCGTCCGATACGCAGTATTTT
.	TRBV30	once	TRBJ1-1	CAWSVLKGVWSAEAFF	TGTGCCTGGAGTGTACTTAAGGGGGTTTGGAGCGCTGAAGCTTTCTTT
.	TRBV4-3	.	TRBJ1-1	CASSQGTGSNTEAFF	TGCGCCAGCAGCCAAGGTACGGGTTCGAACACTGAAGCTTTCTTT
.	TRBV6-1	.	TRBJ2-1	CASSDLYREGGYNEQFF	TGTGCCAGCAGTGATTTATATAGAGAGGGCGGGTACAATGAGCAGTTCTTC
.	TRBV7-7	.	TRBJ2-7	CASSLEAGYEQYF	TGTGCCAGCAGCTTAGAAGCGGGTTACGAGCAGTACTTC
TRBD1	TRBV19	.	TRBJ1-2	CASSDPGTGATNYGYTF	TGTGCCAGTAGTGACCCCGGGACAGGAGCCACTAACTATGGCTACACCTTC
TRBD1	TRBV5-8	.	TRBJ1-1	CASSLADRGTEAFF	TGTGCCAGCAGCTTGGCGGACAGGGGCACTGAAGCTTTCTTT
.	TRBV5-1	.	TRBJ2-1	CASSPTPTRYNEQFF	TGCGCCAGCAGCCCTACCCCGACTAGATACAATGAGCAGTTCTTC
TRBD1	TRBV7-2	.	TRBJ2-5	CASSPRGTETQYF	TGTGCCAGCAGCCCCAGGGGGACGGAGACCCAGTACTTC
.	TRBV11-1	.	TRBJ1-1	CASSLMGRANTEAFF	TGTGCCAGCAGCTTAATGGGCAGGGCGAACACTGAAGCTTTCTTT
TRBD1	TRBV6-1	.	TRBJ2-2	CASRMGQTNTGELFF	TGTGCCAGCAGGATGGGACAGACGAACACCGGGGAGCTGTTTTTT
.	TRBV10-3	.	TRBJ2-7	CANPGKYEQYF	TGTGCCAATCCGGGGAAATACGAGCAGTACTTC
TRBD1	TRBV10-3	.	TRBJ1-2	CAIRKQGVGYGYTF	TGTGCCATCAGGAAGCAGGGGGTCGGCTATGGCTACACCTTC
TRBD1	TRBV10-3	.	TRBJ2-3	CAISEVGQTGTDTQYF	TGTGCCATCAGTGAAGTGGGACAGACAGGCACAGATACGCAGTATTTT
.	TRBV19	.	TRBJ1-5	CASSPGLSVQPQHF	TGTGCCAGTAGCCCGGGACTTAGCGTCCAGCCCCAGCATTTT